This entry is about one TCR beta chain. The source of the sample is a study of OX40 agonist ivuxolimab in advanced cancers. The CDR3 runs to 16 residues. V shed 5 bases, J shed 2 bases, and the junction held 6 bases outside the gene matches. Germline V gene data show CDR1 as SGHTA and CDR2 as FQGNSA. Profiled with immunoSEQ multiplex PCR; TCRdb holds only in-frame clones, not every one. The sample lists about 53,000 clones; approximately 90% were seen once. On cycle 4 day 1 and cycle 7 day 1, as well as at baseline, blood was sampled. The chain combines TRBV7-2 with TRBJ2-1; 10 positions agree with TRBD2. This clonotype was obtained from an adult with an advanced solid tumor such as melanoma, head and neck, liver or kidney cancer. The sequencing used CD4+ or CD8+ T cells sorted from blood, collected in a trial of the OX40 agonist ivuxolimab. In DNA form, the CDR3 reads TGTGCCAGCAGCCCATGGACTAGCGGACCCTACAATGAGCAGTTCTTC. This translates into CASSPWTSGPYNEQFF.